This T cell receptor beta chain was captured in a study of blood T cells in healthy people across ages. General observations from the study: Long-lived donors exceeded aged donors in naive CD4+ cells and diversity.

This clonotype was seen many times. Its specificity is not known. A second PCR of about 6 to 12 cycles used a sample-barcoded 5' primer and a J-beta primer mix. TCRdb called the 5' RACE reads again in MiXCR, with one record for every CDR3 protein. The table has hundreds of thousands of distinct CDR3 sequences, 52% seen once. The CDR3 consists of 18 residues. V was pared by 0 bases and J by 0 bases, with 15 bases between. CDR1 is LNHNV, CDR2 YYDKDF, per germline (reference sequence). Source material: blood. The sequence was obtained from a woman over 75 in good health. The chain is built from TRBV15 and TRBJ1-5; no firm D call. The CDR3 sequence: CATSRDPITSYSNQPQHF. The CDR3 region has the DNA TGTGCCACCAGCAGAGATCCTATCACGAGCTATAGCAATCAGCCCCAGCATTTT. The whole variable domain, remainder taken from reference TRBV15 and TRBJ1-5, is DAMVIQNPRYQVTQFGKPVTLSCSQTLNHNVMYWYQQKSSQAPKLLFHYYDKDFNNEADTPDNFQSRRPNTSFCFLDIRSPGLGDTAMYLCATSRDPITSYSNQPQHFGDGTRLSIL.